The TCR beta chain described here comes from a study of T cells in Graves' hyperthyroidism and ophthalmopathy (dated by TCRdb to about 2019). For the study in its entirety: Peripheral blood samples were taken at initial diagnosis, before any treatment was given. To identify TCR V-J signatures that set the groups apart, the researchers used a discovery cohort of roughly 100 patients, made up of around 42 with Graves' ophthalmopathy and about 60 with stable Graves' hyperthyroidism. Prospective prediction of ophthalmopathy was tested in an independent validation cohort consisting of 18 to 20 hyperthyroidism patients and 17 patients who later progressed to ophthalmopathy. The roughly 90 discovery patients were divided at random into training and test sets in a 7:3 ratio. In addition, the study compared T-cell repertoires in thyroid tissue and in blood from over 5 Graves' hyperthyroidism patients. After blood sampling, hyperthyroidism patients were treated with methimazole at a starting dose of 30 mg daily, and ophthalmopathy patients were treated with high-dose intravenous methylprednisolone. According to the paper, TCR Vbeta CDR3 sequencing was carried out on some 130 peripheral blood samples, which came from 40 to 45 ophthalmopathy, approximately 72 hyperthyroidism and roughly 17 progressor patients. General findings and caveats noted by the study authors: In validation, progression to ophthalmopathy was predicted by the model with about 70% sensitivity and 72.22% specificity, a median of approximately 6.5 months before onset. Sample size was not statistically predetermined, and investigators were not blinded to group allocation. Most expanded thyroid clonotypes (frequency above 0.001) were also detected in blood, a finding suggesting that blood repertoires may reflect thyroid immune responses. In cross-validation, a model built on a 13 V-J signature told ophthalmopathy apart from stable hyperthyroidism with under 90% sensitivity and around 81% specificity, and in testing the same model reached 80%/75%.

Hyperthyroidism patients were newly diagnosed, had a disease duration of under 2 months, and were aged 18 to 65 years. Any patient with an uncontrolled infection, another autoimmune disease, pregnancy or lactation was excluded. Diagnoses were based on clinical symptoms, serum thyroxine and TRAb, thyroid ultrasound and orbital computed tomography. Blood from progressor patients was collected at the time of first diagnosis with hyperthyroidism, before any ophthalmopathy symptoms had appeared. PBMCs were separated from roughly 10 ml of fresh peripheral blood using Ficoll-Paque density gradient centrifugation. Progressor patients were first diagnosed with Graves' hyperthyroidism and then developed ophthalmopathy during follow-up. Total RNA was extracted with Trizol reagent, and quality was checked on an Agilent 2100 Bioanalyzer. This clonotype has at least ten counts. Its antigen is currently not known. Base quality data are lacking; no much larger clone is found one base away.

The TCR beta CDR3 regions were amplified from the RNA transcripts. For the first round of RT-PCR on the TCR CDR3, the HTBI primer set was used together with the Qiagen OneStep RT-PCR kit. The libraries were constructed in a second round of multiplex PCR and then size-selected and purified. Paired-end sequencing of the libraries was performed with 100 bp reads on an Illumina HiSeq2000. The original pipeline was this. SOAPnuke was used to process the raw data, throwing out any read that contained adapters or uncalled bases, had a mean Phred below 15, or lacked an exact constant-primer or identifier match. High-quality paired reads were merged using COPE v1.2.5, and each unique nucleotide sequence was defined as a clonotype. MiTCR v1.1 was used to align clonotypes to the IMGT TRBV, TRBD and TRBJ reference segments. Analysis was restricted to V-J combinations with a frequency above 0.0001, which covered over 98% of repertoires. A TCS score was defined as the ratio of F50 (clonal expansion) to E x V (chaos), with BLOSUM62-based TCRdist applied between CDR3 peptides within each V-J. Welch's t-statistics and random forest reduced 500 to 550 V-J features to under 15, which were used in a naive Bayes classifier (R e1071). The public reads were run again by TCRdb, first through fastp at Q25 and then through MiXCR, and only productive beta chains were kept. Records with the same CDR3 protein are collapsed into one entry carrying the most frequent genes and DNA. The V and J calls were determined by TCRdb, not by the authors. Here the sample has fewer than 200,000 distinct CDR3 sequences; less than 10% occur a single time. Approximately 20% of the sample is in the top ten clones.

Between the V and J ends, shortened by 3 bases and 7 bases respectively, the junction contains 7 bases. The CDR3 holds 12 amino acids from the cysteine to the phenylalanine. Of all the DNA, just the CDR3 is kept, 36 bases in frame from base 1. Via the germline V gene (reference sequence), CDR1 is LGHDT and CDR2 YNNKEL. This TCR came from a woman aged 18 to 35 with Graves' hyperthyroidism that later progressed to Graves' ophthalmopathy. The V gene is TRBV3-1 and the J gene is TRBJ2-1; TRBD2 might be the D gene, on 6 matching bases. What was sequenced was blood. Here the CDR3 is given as CASSHLANEQFF. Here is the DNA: TGTGCCAGCAGCCATCTAGCGAATGAGCAGTTCTTC.